This T cell receptor (beta chain) is drawn from a study of T cells in Graves' hyperthyroidism and ophthalmopathy. Graves' hyperthyroidism was deemed stable absent ophthalmopathy progression within 18 months. Aged 18 to 65, the patients had hyperthyroidism that was newly diagnosed and had lasted under 2 months. Amplified regions were TCR beta CDR3 sequences from RNA transcripts. In the first-round RT-PCR of the TCR CDR3, the HTBI primer set was used. MiXCR, applied by TCRdb to the multiplex PCR reads, yields one record per CDR3 protein. This sample yields roughly 800,000 distinct CDR3 sequences, of which approximately 40% are seen a single time; around 10% belongs to the top ten. Germline CDR1 reads LNHNV; CDR2 reads YYDKDF (reference sequence). The V and J ends lost 3 bases and 8 bases respectively, with 14 bases between them. This CDR3 has 15 residues.

The chain combines TRBV15 with TRBJ1-6, with a possible D match to TRBD1 (6 bases). The specimen sequenced was blood. The receptor was derived from a man between 18 and 29 years old with Graves' hyperthyroidism. CDR3 DNA sequence: TGTGCCACCAGCAGCTTGTTGGGGGCCGATTCACCCCTCCACTTT. Translating gives CATSSLLGADSPLHF. The full variable domain, completed using reference TRBV15 and TRBJ1-6, is DAMVIQNPRYQVTQFGKPVTLSCSQTLNHNVMYWYQQKSSQAPKLLFHYYDKDFNNEADTPDNFQSRRPNTSFCFLDIRSPGLGDTAMYLCATSSLLGADSPLHFGNGTRLTVT.